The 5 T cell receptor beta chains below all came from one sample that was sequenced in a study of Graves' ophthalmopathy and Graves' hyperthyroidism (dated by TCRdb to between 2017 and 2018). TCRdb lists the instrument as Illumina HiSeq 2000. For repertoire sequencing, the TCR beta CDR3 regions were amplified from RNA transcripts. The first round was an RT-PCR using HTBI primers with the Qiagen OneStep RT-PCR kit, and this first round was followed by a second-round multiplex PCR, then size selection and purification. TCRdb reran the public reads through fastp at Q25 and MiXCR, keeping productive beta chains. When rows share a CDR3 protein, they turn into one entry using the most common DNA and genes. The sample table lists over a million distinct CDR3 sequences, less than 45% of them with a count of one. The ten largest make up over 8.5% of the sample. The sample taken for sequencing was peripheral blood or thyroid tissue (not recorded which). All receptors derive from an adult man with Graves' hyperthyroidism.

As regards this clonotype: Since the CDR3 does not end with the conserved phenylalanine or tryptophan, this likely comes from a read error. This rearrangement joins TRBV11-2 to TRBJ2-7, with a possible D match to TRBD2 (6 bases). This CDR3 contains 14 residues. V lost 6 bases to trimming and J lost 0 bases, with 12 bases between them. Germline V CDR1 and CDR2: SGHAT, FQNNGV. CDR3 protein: CASSRTGSSYEQYC. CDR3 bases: TGTGCCAGCAGTCGCACCGGGAGCTCCTACGAGCAGTACTGC.

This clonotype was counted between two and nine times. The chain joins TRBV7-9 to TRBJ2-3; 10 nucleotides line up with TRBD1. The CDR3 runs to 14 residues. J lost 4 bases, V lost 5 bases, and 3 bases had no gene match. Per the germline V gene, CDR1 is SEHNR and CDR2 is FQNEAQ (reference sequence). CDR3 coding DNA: TGTGCCAGCAGCCCCGGGACAGGGGCAGATACGCAGTATTTT. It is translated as CASSPGTGADTQYF.

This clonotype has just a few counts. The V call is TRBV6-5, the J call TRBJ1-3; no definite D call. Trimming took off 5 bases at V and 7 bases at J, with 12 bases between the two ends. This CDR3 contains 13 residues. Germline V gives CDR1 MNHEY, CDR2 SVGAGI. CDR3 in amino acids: CASSAVSRNTIYF. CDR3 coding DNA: TGTGCCAGCAGTGCCGTGAGTCGGAACACCATATATTTT.

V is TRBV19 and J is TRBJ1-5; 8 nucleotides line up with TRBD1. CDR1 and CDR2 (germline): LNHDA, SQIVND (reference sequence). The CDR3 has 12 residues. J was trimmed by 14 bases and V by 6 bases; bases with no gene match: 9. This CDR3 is CASSTGTGYEHF. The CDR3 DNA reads TGTGCCAGTAGCACCGGGACAGGATACGAGCATTTT.

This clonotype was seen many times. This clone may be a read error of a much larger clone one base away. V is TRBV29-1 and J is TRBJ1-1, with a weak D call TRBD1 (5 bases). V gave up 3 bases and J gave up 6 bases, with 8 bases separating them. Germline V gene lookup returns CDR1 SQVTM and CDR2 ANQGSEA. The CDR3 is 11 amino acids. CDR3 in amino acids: CSVDRGAEAFF. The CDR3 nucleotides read TGCAGCGTTGATAGGGGAGCTGAAGCTTTCTTT.